The T cell receptor (beta chain) described here comes from a study of blood T cell repertoires in COVID-19. The count of this clone is one. The data were produced by immunoSEQ multiplex PCR, yet TCRdb's version contains in-frame clones alone and is incomplete. This sample has tens of thousands of clones; more than 80% occur once, and the top ten carry about 8.3%. Trimming stripped 9 bases from V and 0 bases from J, with 13 bases between. CDR3 size: 14 residues. Germline-derived CDR1 and CDR2 are KGHDR and SFDVKD. Sequencing used peripheral blood. The sequence derives from a young man with acute or convalescent COVID-19. This sequence joins TRBV24-1 and TRBJ2-5; D is possibly TRBD2 (5 bases). CDR3 loop: CATRLHQYQETQYF. DNA of the CDR3: TGTGCCACCCGACTACACCAGTACCAAGAGACCCAGTACTTC.